The 26 T cell receptor beta chains reported below all come from one sample, sequenced in a study of shared clonotypes between healthy human individuals. TCRdb's copy holds only in-frame clones and misses some; the assay was immunoSEQ multiplex PCR. Of about 510,000 clones in the sample, roughly 85% are singletons; the top ten hold roughly an eighth. Source material: PBMCs. These receptors were collected from a woman aged 35 to 49 in good health. Some clones in this sample may be carry-over from other donors' samples.

The V call is TRBV27, the J call TRBJ2-3; no reliable D call. This CDR3 region has 11 residues. The V gene's germline CDR1 is MNHEY and CDR2 SMNVEV (reference sequence). Trimming removed 2 bases from V and 6 bases from J, with 3 bases in between. Here the CDR3 reads CASSLHDTQYF. The CDR3 DNA is TGTGCCAGCAGTTTACACGATACGCAGTATTTT.

The chain is built from TRBV6-1 and TRBJ1-4; D uncertain. In germline, CDR1 is MNHNS, CDR2 SASEGT. There are 17 residues in the CDR3. V lost 0 bases, J lost 0 bases, and 11 bases lay in between. CDR3 in amino acids: CASSEALGTATNEKLFF. CDR3 coding DNA: TGTGCCAGCAGTGAAGCGCTAGGCACAGCAACTAATGAAAAACTGTTTTTT.

Points on this clone: A far larger clone differs by one base, so this is likely a read error. This CDR3 is missing its conserved last phenylalanine or tryptophan, likely due to a read error. V is TRBV6-6 and J is TRBJ1-1; D may be TRBD1 (5 bases). V lost 8 bases and J lost 3, with 7 bases in between. Germline CDR1 is MNHNY and CDR2 is SVGAGI (reference sequence). This CDR3 is built from 11 residues. The CDR3 spells CASRGDTEAFL. The CDR3, as DNA: TGTGCCAGCCGGGGGGACACTGAAGCTTTCCTT.

This clone was counted a single time. CDR3 amino acids: CASSLRTSGSPNEQFF. CDR3 nucleotides: TGTGCCAGCAGCCTTCGGACTAGCGGGAGTCCGAATGAGCAGTTCTTC. This chain joins TRBV11-1 and TRBJ2-1; TRBD2 agrees at 13 bases. The CDR3 spans 16 residues. The V gene end was trimmed by 5 bases and the J gene end by 7 bases; junction bases not matched to a gene: 8. Per the germline V gene, CDR1 is SGHAT and CDR2 is FQDESV (reference sequence).

The genes are TRBV5-4 and TRBJ2-7, with 7 nucleotides matching TRBD2. Per germline, CDR1 SGHNT and CDR2 YYREEE (reference sequence). The CDR3 is 14 amino acids. The V segment lost 0 bases and the J segment 1 base; nucleotides outside the gene matches: 1. The DNA for the CDR3 is TGTGCCAGCAGCTTGGGGACTAGATCCTACGAGCAGTACTTC. Translating it yields CASSLGTRSYEQYF.

Only one count was recorded for this clone. V gene TRBV5-1 combines with J gene TRBJ2-1, with 7 bases that match TRBD2. The CDR3 length is 15 residues. The V segment lost 1 base and the J segment 6 bases; nucleotides outside the gene matches: 7. From germline, CDR1 is SGHRS and CDR2 YFSETQ. The CDR3 bases are TGCGCCAGCAGCTTGATTAGGGGAGGGGTCAATGAGCAGTTCTTC. As protein: CASSLIRGGVNEQFF.

The genes are TRBV2 and TRBJ2-7, with unresolved D. Germline V gene data show CDR1 as SNHLY and CDR2 as FYNNEI. V lost 4 bases to trimming and J lost 4 bases, with 11 bases between them. CDR3 length equals 13 residues. CDR3 region: CASSGGNGYEQYF. In DNA, the CDR3 is TGTGCCAGCAGTGGGGGTAATGGATACGAGCAGTACTTC.

This clone has only a few counts. A much larger clonotype is one base distant, so this may be a read error. V and J are TRBV7-2 and TRBJ1-4, with unresolved D. CDR1 is SGHTA and CDR2 is FQGNSA in the germline V gene. The CDR3 is made up of 13 amino acids. DNA of the CDR3: TGTGCCAGCAGCCCCGCGGCAGTCGAAAAACTGCTTTTT. The encoded protein is CASSPAAVEKLLF.

V and J are TRBV18 and TRBJ2-7; D possibly matches TRBD1 or TRBD2 (6 bases each). The CDR3 consists of 14 residues. Trimming cost V 4 bases and J 5 bases, with 15 bases left between them. Looked up from germline, CDR1 is KGHSH and CDR2 is LQKENI. CDR3 bases: TGTGCCAGCTCACAGCAGGGGACTTCTAACGAGCAGTACTTC. It encodes CASSQQGTSNEQYF.

This chain connects TRBV7-2 to TRBJ2-3; D remains ambiguous. Looked up from germline, CDR1 is SGHTA and CDR2 is FQGNSA. Trimming pared 3 bases from V and 5 bases from J, leaving 6 bases between. The CDR3 length is 12 residues. In DNA form, the CDR3 reads TGTGCCAGCAGCTTTTCGGTAGATACGCAGTATTTT. Encoded protein: CASSFSVDTQYF.

The V and J genes are TRBV30 and TRBJ2-1; D may be TRBD2 (6 bases). This CDR3 has 11 residues. The V end lost 0 bases, the J end lost 13 bases, and 10 bases lay between the germline ends. Per germline, CDR1 GTSNPN and CDR2 SVGIG (reference sequence). CDR3 sequence (DNA): TGTGCCTGGAGTGTAGAACTAGCTCAGTTCTTC. This sequence encodes CAWSVELAQFF.

The genes are TRBV11-2 and TRBJ1-3; the D is unclear. Per germline, CDR1 SGHAT and CDR2 FQNNGV. This CDR3 has 13 amino acids. Trimming stripped 3 bases from V and 2 bases from J, with 5 bases between. CDR3 DNA: TGTGCCAGCAGCTTGGTTACTGGAAACACCATATATTTT. Translation gives CASSLVTGNTIYF. Using reference TRBV11-2 and TRBJ1-3 for the parts outside the CDR3, the full variable domain is EAGVAQSPRYKIIEKRQSVAFWCNPISGHATLYWYQQILGQGPKLLIQFQNNGVVDDSQLPKDRFSAERLKGVDSTLKIQPAKLEDSAVYLCASSLVTGNTIYFGEGSWLTVV.

Worth noting for this clone: The likely explanation is a read error, given a far larger clone one base away. The chain combines TRBV6-6 with TRBJ1-1; D unclear. Germline V gives CDR1 MNHNY, CDR2 SVGAGI (reference sequence). V shed 0 bases and J shed 6 bases, with 8 bases lying between them. The length of the CDR3 is 13 residues. CDR3 DNA: TGTGCCAGCAGTTACTCTATCAGCGCTGAAGCTTTCTTT. Protein product: CASSYSISAEAFF.

This clone was observed a single time. The genes are TRBV7-3 and TRBJ2-1; 13 bases line up with TRBD2. This CDR3 contains 15 residues. Losses at the gene ends were 8 bases for V and 7 bases for J; bases not matched to a gene: 8. CDR1 and CDR2 from the germline V gene are SGHTA and FQGTGA. CDR3 sequence (DNA): TGTGCCAGCTCCTCCGGGACTAGCGGGATTAATGAGCAGTTCTTC. This translates into CASSSGTSGINEQFF.

The rearrangement joins TRBV2 to TRBJ1-2, with a possible D match to TRBD1 (6 bases). The V end was cut by 1 base, the J end by 1 base, with 7 bases between. This CDR3 spans 14 amino acids. Per the germline V gene, CDR1 is SNHLY and CDR2 is FYNNEI. The CDR3 region is CASSEGQVNYGYTF. In DNA, the CDR3 is TGTGCCAGCAGTGAAGGACAGGTTAACTATGGCTACACCTTC.

This clone was seen a handful of times. The gene calls are TRBV5-1 and TRBJ1-1, with a tentative D call TRBD1 (5 bases). The V end lost 4 bases, the J end lost 2 bases, and 9 bases lay between the germline ends. In germline, CDR1 is SGHRS, CDR2 YFSETQ. This CDR3 spans 13 amino acids. CDR3 sequence (DNA): TGCGCCAGCAGCCGGGACGATAACACTGAAGCTTTCTTT. Protein: CASSRDDNTEAFF.

V gene TRBV7-9 combines with J gene TRBJ2-3, with TRBD2 identical over 7 bases. Germline CDR1 and CDR2: SEHNR and FQNEAQ (reference sequence). The CDR3 totals 16 residues. Unmatched junction bases numbered 11, after V lost 1 base and J lost 7 bases. The CDR3: CASSLGWLADRYTQYF. CDR3 bases: TGTGCCAGCAGCTTAGGGTGGCTAGCGGACCGGTATACGCAGTATTTT.

Turning to this clone: An end of the junction differs from the germline gene, which may be a read error. The sample holds other DNA sequences that translate to the same CDR3. This chain links TRBV7-3 with TRBJ1-1; D is uncertain. The CDR3 is 14 residues long. The germline V gene encodes CDR1 SGHTA and CDR2 FQGTGA. The CDR3 DNA is TGTGCCAGCAGCCGAGACGTCTCAGACACTGAAGCTTTCTTC. Its protein product is CASSRDVSDTEAFF.

The genes are TRBV30 and TRBJ1-2, with D uncertain. Trimming pared 0 bases from V and 1 base from J, leaving 6 bases between. Germline lookup yields CDR1 GTSNPN and CDR2 SVGIG (reference sequence). The CDR3 covers 13 residues. Here the CDR3 DNA reads TGTGCCTGGAGTGTACGCAGTAACTATGGCTACACCTTC. The encoded protein is CAWSVRSNYGYTF.

The gene calls are TRBV30 and TRBJ2-5, with D maybe TRBD2 (6 bases). The last part of the DNA fits TRBJ2-7 better; the J call may be wrong. The germline CDR1 and CDR2 sequences are GTSNPN and SVGIG (reference sequence). The CDR3 extends over 14 amino acids. CDR3 region: CAWSVGGLLHEQYF. CDR3 DNA: TGTGCCTGGAGTGTGGGGGGACTTCTACACGAGCAGTACTTC.

This clone came up a few times. The rearrangement uses TRBV27 and TRBJ1-6; D not resolved. The V gene lost 4 bases and the J gene lost 13 bases, with 20 bases spanning the gap. The germline V gene encodes CDR1 MNHEY and CDR2 SMNVEV (reference sequence). This CDR3 is 15 amino acids long. CDR3 protein: CASSSYPTQFVPLHF. The CDR3 DNA reads as TGTGCCAGCAGTTCCTACCCGACACAATTCGTCCCCCTCCACTTT.

The chain is built from TRBV29-1 and TRBJ2-3; 10 positions match TRBD2. Germline CDR1 SQVTM, CDR2 ANQGSEA. This CDR3 region has 14 residues. V trimming: 6 bases; J trimming: 2 bases; junction bases outside the gene matches: 5. CDR3 in DNA: TGCAGCGTCGCCGGGACTAGCGACACAGATACGCAGTATTTT. This translates into CSVAGTSDTDTQYF.

The chain has TRBV5-6 and TRBJ2-5, with a tentative D call TRBD1 (7 bases). Germline assignment: CDR1 SGHDT and CDR2 YYEEEE. This CDR3 is 14 amino acids long. Trimming pared 5 bases from V and 5 bases from J, leaving 16 bases between. The DNA for the CDR3 is TGTGCCAGCAGGGCGGCAGGGGGAGGTGAGACCCAGTACTTC. This gives the protein CASRAAGGGETQYF.

The chain combines TRBV14 with TRBJ1-4, with TRBD1 as a possible D gene (5 bases). Germline V gene lookup returns CDR1 SGHDN and CDR2 FVKESK. The V end lost 2 bases, the J end lost 4 bases, and 8 bases lay between the germline ends. The length of the CDR3 is 14 residues. The CDR3 here is CASSQMGGNEKLFF. CDR3 nucleotides: TGTGCCAGCAGCCAAATGGGGGGTAATGAAAAACTGTTTTTT.

The genes are TRBV11-3 and TRBJ2-7; D might be TRBD1 (6 bases). CDR1 is SGHNT, CDR2 YENEEA, per germline. This CDR3 spans 13 amino acids. Trimming took off 5 bases at V and 3 bases at J, with 11 bases between the two ends. In DNA form, the CDR3 reads TGTGCCAGCAGCAACACAGGGTACTACGAGCAGTACTTC. Its translation is CASSNTGYYEQYF. The whole variable domain, remainder taken from reference TRBV11-3 and TRBJ2-7, is EAGVVQSPRYKIIEKKQPVAFWCNPISGHNTLYWYLQNLGQGPELLIRYENEEAVDDSQLPKDRFSAERLKGVDSTLKIQPAELGDSAVYLCASSNTGYYEQYFGPGTRLTVT.

J is TRBJ1-2 and V is TRBV9; 10 bases match TRBD1. Germline V gene data show CDR1 as SGDLS and CDR2 as YYNGEE. Germline trimming cut 4 bases from V and 14 bases from J; bases unmatched to any gene: 17. The CDR3 spans 15 residues. The CDR3 reads CASSTFGDRGGLLTF. The CDR3 DNA is TGTGCCAGCAGCACCTTCGGGGACAGGGGTGGGCTTTTGACCTTC. Together with reference TRBV9 and TRBJ1-2, the CDR3 gives the full variable domain: DSGVTQTPKHLITATGQRVTLRCSPRSGDLSVYWYQQSLDQGLQFLIQYYNGEERAKGNILERFSAQQFPDLHSELNLSSLELGDSALYFCASSTFGDRGGLLTFGSGTRLTVV.